Detailed here is one T cell receptor (beta chain). As yet, its antigen is unknown. The study ran its PCR with 60 Vbeta and 13 Jbeta primers. Libraries were prepared by immunoSEQ multiplex PCR; TCRdb keeps only in-frame clonotypes and omits some of them. The repertoire holds about 150,000 clones, with around 86% as singletons. Germline CDR1 is LNHDA and CDR2 is SQIVND (reference sequence). V lost 4 bases and J lost 9; bases outside the gene matches: 7. The CDR3 runs 14 residues. The sample belongs to a study of cytomegalovirus exposure and HLA in healthy donors. Overall study results and limits: Most TCR sequences were seen very rarely across donors, but some public TCRs occurred in many. Specificity for CMV antigens was confirmed in vitro for three of the CMV-associated chains.

V gene TRBV19 combines with J gene TRBJ2-1; 9 bases are a match to TRBD1. Sequences were obtained from PBMCs. The clonotype comes from a woman in her thirties in good health and CMV-seronegative. As DNA, the CDR3 is TGTGCCAGTAGTAACTTTCGACAGGGGGGTGAGCAGTTCTTC. It is translated as CASSNFRQGGEQFF. Using reference TRBV19 and TRBJ2-1 for the parts outside the CDR3, the full variable domain is DGGITQSPKYLFRKEGQNVTLSCEQNLNHDAMYWYRQDPGQGLRLIYYSQIVNDFQKGDIAEGYSVSREKKESFPLTVTSAQKNPTAFYLCASSNFRQGGEQFFGPGTRLTVL.